This T cell receptor beta chain was retrieved from a study of siplizumab effects on memory and regulatory T cells. The CDR3 is 16 residues long. The germline gives CDR1 SGHKS, CDR2 YYEKEE (reference sequence). Trimming cost V 2 bases and J 5 bases; bases outside gene matches: 10. Details on this clone: What it recognizes is unknown.

The repertoire was sequenced with immunoSEQ multiplex PCR; TCRdb's copy has only in-frame clones and lacks some. The table lists more than 85,000 clones, 80% to 95% of them singletons. Findings and limits, study-wide: Controls had more than 25% Treg-derived mappable alloreactive CD4+ clones on average, versus around 64% with siplizumab. Apparently key alloresponse contributors, naive T cells also seemed more diverse than memory cells.

The TCR originated in a human donor in good health. Some clones in this sample may be carry-over from other donors' samples. The V gene is TRBV5-5, the J gene TRBJ1-2, with 9 bases identical to TRBD1. Sample: CD4+ T cells sorted from blood. CDR3 nucleotide sequence: TGTGCCAGCAGCTTATTAGGGACAGGGTTTGAGTATGGCTACACCTTC. Protein sequence: CASSLLGTGFEYGYTF.